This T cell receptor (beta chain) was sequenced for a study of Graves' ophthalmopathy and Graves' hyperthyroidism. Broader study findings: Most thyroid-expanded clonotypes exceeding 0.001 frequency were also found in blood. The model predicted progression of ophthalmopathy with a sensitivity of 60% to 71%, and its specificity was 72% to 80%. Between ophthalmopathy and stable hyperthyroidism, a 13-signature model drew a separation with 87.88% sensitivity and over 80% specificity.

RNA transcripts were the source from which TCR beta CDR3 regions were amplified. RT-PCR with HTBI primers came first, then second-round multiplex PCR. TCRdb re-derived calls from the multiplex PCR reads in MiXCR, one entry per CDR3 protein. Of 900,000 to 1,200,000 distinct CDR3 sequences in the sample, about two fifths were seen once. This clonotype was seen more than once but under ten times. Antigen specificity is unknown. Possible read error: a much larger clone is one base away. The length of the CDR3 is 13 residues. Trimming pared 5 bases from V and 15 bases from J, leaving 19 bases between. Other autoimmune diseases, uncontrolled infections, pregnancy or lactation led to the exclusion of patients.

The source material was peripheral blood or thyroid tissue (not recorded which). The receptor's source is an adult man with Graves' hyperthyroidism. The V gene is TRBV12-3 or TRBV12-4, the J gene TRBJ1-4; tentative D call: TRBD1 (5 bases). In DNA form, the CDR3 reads TGTGCCAGCAGTGCCCGGGACGAAACGGGAATGTTTTTT. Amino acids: CASSARDETGMFF.